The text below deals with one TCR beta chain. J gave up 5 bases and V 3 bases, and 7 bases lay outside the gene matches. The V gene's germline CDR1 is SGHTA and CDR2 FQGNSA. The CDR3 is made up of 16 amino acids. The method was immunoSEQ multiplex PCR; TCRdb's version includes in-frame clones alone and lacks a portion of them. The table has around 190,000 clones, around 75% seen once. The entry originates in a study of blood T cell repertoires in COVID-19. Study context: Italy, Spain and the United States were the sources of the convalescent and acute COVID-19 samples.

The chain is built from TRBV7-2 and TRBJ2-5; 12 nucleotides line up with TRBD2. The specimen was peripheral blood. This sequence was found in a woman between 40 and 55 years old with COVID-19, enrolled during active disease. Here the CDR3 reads CASSFSLAGGPETQYF. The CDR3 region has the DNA TGTGCCAGCAGCTTCTCGCTAGCGGGAGGGCCCGAGACCCAGTACTTC.